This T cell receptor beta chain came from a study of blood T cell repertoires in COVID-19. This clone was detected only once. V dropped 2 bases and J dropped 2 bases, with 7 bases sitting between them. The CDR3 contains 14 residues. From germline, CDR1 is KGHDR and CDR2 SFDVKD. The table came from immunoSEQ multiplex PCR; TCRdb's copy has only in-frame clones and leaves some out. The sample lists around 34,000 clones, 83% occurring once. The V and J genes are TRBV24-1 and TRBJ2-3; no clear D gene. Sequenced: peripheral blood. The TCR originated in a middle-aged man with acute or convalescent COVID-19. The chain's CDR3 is CATSDYFSTDTQYF. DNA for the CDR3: TGTGCCACCAGTGATTACTTTTCCACAGATACGCAGTATTTT.